The 13 T cell receptor beta chains reported below all come from one sample, sequenced in a study of cytomegalovirus exposure and HLA in healthy donors (dated by TCRdb to 2015 to 2018). The method behind the library was the immunoSEQ multiplex PCR assay. A mixture of 60 forward primers for TCR Vbeta segments and 13 reverse primers for TCR Jbeta segments was used in the multiplex PCR. This immuneACCESS table, as held by TCRdb, lists in-frame sequences with V and J called but not all clones. Of the missing ones, under half trace to an unresolved V gene in checked studies; the others have no known cause. Counted in this sample were 130,000 to 150,000 clones; 76% of them appeared once. 3.5% to 4% of the sample comes from the top ten. Sequenced input: PBMCs. The receptors stem from a man between 18 and 29 years old in good health and CMV-seronegative.

The chain has TRBV13 and TRBJ2-7, with 7 positions matching TRBD1. CDR3 length: 14 residues. Losses at the gene ends were 5 bases for V and 2 bases for J; bases not matched to a gene: 6. Per germline, CDR1 PRHDT and CDR2 FYEKMQ (reference sequence). This chain's CDR3 is CASSPGQVTYEQYF. In DNA, the CDR3 is TGTGCCAGCAGCCCCGGACAGGTGACCTACGAGCAGTACTTC.

V and J are TRBV7-9 and TRBJ1-2, with 9 bases that match TRBD1. The CDR3 loop spans 14 amino acids. J lost 10 bases, V lost 5 bases, and 11 bases had no gene match. CDR1 SEHNR and CDR2 FQNEAQ come from the germline V gene (reference sequence). The CDR3 DNA reads as TGTGCCAGCAGCCGACCAGACAGGGGGGATGCCTACACCTTC. Protein sequence: CASSRPDRGDAYTF.

This clone was observed once. This chain links TRBV7-9 with TRBJ2-3; D is unresolved. The germline V gene encodes CDR1 SEHNR and CDR2 FQNEAQ (reference sequence). The CDR3 is made up of 15 amino acids. Trimming stripped 2 bases from V and 2 bases from J, with 11 bases between. The CDR3 here is CASSLRDSNTDTQYF. The CDR3 DNA sequence: TGTGCCAGCAGCTTACGCGACTCCAACACAGATACGCAGTATTTT.

For this clone: In the same sample, other DNA sequences code for this CDR3. This chain links TRBV18 with TRBJ2-2; TRBD1 agrees at 7 bases. The CDR3 covers 15 residues. V shed 3 bases, J shed 0 bases, and the junction held 1 base outside the gene matches. CDR1 and CDR2 from the germline V gene are KGHSH and LQKENI. The CDR3, as DNA: TGTGCCAGCTCACCTGGACAGGCGAACACCGGGGAGCTGTTTTTT. This codes for CASSPGQANTGELFF. Looking up the rest from reference TRBV18 and TRBJ2-2 gives the full variable domain: NAGVMQNPRHLVRRRGQEARLRCSPMKGHSHVYWYRQLPEEGLKFMVYLQKENIIDESGMPKERFSAEFPKEGPSILRIQQVVRGDSAAYFCASSPGQANTGELFFGEGSRLTVL.

As DNA, the CDR3 is TGTGCCAGTAGGCCCAGCCAGACTATAAATGAAAAACTGTTTTTT. Encoded protein: CASRPSQTINEKLFF. This sequence joins TRBV19 and TRBJ1-4; unclear D gene. Trimming took 6 bases from V and 5 from J, leaving 16 bases between them. Germline assignment: CDR1 LNHDA and CDR2 SQIVND (reference sequence). The CDR3 loop spans 15 amino acids.

The chain combines TRBV4-2 with TRBJ1-5; the D is unclear. CDR3 length: 15 residues. The germline gives CDR1 LGHNA, CDR2 YNFKEQ. Trimming cost V 4 bases and J 2 bases, with 12 bases left between them. The CDR3 reads CASSLKQGGNQPQHF. Here the CDR3 DNA reads TGTGCCAGCAGCCTCAAACAAGGAGGCAATCAGCCCCAGCATTTT.

The table lists this clone with a few counts. V gene TRBV5-1 combines with J gene TRBJ2-2, with 9 bases fitting TRBD2. The CDR3 runs 15 residues. J lost 9 bases, V lost 0 bases, and 6 bases had no gene match. Germline-derived CDR1 and CDR2 are SGHRS and YFSETQ. This CDR3 is CASSLALAGKRELFF. DNA for the CDR3: TGCGCCAGCAGCTTGGCCCTAGCGGGGAAGCGGGAGCTGTTTTTT.

The chain is built from TRBV28 and TRBJ2-5; no firm D call. The CDR3 extends over 12 amino acids. Germline CDR1 MDHEN, CDR2 SYDVKM. The V end was cut by 3 bases, the J end by 5 bases, with 7 bases between. CDR3 sequence: CASSFHGETQYF. The CDR3 DNA reads as TGTGCCAGCAGTTTTCACGGGGAGACCCAGTACTTC.

V and J are TRBV5-6 and TRBJ1-2, with D maybe TRBD1 (6 bases). V was clipped by 4 bases and J by 8 bases, with 15 bases between them. Germline V CDR1 and CDR2: SGHDT, YYEEEE. The CDR3 totals 13 residues. The CDR3 DNA reads as TGTGCCAGCAGCCTAACAGGGTTTGGGGGCTACACCTTC. Translating it yields CASSLTGFGGYTF. Filled out from reference TRBV5-6 and TRBJ1-2, the complete variable domain reads DAGVTQSPTHLIKTRGQQVTLRCSPKSGHDTVSWYQQALGQGPQFIFQYYEEEERQRGNFPDRFSGHQFPNYSSELNVNALLLGDSALYLCASSLTGFGGYTFGSGTRLTVV.

V gene TRBV6-6 combines with J gene TRBJ2-7; D is uncertain. Trimming removed 2 bases from V and 0 bases from J, with 5 bases in between. The CDR3 is 13 amino acids. Germline CDR1 and CDR2: MNHNY and SVGAGI (reference sequence). CDR3 amino acids: CASSYGPSYEQYF. CDR3 in DNA: TGTGCCAGCAGTTACGGCCCCTCCTACGAGCAGTACTTC.

The chain recombines TRBV11-2 with TRBJ1-2, with 7 bases identical to TRBD1. The CDR3 spans 14 residues. V trimming: 10 bases; J trimming: 4 bases; junction bases outside the gene matches: 12. Per the germline V gene, CDR1 is SGHAT and CDR2 is FQNNGV. As DNA, the CDR3 is TGTGCCACTACAACTTTACAGGGGTTCTATGGCTACACCTTC. Translation gives CATTTLQGFYGYTF.

This clone turned up a few times. The chain recombines TRBV5-8 with TRBJ2-2, with no clear D. The length of the CDR3 is 13 residues. Germline V gene lookup returns CDR1 SGHTS and CDR2 YDEGEE. The V end was cut by 3 bases, the J end by 6 bases, with 9 bases between. The CDR3 loop is CASSWYSAGELFF. The CDR3 bases are TGTGCCAGCAGCTGGTATTCGGCCGGGGAGCTGTTTTTT. The complete variable domain, with remaining parts taken from reference TRBV5-8 and TRBJ2-2, reads EAGVTQSPTHLIKTRGQQATLRCSPISGHTSVYWYQQALGLGLQFLLWYDEGEERNRGNFPPRFSGRQFPNYSSELNVNALELEDSALYLCASSWYSAGELFFGEGSRLTVL.

This clone appeared a few times. This sequence joins TRBV6-5 and TRBJ1-1; a weak D match, TRBD1 (5 bases). Trimming cost V 6 bases and J 3 bases, with 11 bases left between them. This CDR3 has 13 residues. Per the germline V gene, CDR1 is MNHEY and CDR2 is SVGAGI. This CDR3 is CASRIQGYTEAFF. CDR3 in DNA: TGTGCCAGCAGAATCCAGGGTTACACTGAAGCTTTCTTT.